One TCR beta chain is described in this entry. This entry comes from a study of blood T cell repertoires in COVID-19. At the level of the study: From T cells, B-cell-depleted T cells, or PBMCs came the material, which was cDNA or gDNA.

Those enrolled in Seattle joined during active infection and were followed longitudinally afterward. J gave up 7 bases and V 2 bases, and 4 bases lay outside the gene matches. CDR1 is MDHEN and CDR2 is SYDVKM in the germline V gene. The CDR3 has 14 residues. Original processing notes: Researchers report that nucleated cell counts were estimated from reference gene primer amplification. Using immunoSEQ multiplex PCR, the repertoire was profiled, and TCRdb retains in-frame clones only, with some absent. D and trimming were read from the DNA, whereas the V and J calls and clone size are those reported in that table. The sample consists of 300,000 to 350,000 clones, 85% to 90% of them appearing once.

V and J are TRBV28 and TRBJ1-4; TRBD1 agrees at 7 bases. Sequencing was performed on peripheral blood. The TCR was taken from a woman aged 35 to 49 with COVID-19, enrolled during active disease. The CDR3: CASSLGPGGEKLFF. The CDR3 region has the DNA TGTGCCAGCAGTTTAGGTCCAGGGGGTGAAAAACTGTTTTTT.